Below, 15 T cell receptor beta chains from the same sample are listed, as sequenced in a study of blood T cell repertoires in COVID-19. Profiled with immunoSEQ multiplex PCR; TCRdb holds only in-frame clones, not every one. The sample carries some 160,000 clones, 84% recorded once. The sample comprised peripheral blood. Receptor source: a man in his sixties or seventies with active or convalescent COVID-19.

This CDR3 is CASSKERGTNEKLFF. The DNA for the CDR3 is TGTGCCAGCAGTAAAGAGCGTGGTACTAATGAAAAACTGTTTTTT. This rearrangement joins TRBV2 to TRBJ1-4; D is unclear. The germline V gene encodes CDR1 SNHLY and CDR2 FYNNEI. The CDR3 sequence is 15 residues long. Trimming took 5 bases from V and 2 from J, leaving 12 bases between them. The variable domain in full, completed from reference TRBV2 and TRBJ1-4, reads EPEVTQTPSHQVTQMGQEVILRCVPISNHLYFYWYRQILGQKVEFLVSFYNNEISEKSEIFDDQFSVERPDGSNFTLKIRSTKLEDSAMYFCASSKERGTNEKLFFGSGTQLSVL.

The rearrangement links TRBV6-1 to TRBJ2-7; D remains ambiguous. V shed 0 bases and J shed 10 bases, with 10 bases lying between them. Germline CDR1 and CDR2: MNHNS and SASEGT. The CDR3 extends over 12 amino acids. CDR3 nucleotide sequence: TGTGCCAGCAGTGAAGCGCTTCGACATCAGTACTTC. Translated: CASSEALRHQYF.

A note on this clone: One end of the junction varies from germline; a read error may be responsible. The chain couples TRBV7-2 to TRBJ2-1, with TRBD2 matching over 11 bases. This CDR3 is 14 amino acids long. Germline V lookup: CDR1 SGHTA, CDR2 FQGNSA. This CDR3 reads CASSIAGGYNEQFF. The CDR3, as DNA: TGTGCCAGCAGCATAGCGGGGGGGTACAATGAGCAGTTCTTC.

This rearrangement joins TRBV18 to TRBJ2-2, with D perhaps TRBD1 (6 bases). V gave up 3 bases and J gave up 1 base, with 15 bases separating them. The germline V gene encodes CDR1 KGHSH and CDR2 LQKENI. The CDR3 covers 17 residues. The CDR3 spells CASSPRVRGENTGELFF. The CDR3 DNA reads TGTGCCAGCTCACCCAGGGTCAGGGGAGAGAACACCGGGGAGCTGTTTTTT.

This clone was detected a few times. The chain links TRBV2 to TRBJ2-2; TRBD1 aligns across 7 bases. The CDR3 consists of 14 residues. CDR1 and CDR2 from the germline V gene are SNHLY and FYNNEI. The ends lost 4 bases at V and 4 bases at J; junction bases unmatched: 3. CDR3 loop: CASSGTGATGELFF. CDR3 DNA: TGTGCCAGCAGTGGAACAGGGGCCACCGGGGAGCTGTTTTTT.

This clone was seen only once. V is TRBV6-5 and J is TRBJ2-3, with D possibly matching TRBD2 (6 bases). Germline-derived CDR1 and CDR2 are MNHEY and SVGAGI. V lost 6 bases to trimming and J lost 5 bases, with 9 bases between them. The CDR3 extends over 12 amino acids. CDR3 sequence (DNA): TGTGCCAGCAGACTGGAGGGAGATACGCAGTATTTT. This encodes CASRLEGDTQYF.

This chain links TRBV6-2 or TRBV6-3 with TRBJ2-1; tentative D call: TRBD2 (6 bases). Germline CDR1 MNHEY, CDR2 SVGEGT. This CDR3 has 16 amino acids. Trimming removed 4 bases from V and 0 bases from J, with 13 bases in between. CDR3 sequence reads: CASSSGGANSYNEQFF. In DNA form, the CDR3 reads TGTGCCAGCAGTTCCGGAGGGGCCAACTCCTACAATGAGCAGTTCTTC.

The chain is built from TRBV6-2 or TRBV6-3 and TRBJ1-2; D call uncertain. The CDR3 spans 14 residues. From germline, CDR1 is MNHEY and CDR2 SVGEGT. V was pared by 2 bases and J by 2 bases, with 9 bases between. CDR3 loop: CASSYGRTNYGYTF. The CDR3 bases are TGTGCCAGCAGTTACGGCCGAACAAACTATGGCTACACCTTC.

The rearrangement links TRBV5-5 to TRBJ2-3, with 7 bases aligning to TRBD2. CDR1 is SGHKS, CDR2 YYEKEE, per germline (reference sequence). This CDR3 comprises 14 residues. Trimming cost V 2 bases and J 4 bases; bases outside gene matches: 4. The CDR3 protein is CASSFVLAADTQYF. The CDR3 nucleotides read TGTGCCAGCAGCTTCGTTCTAGCGGCAGATACGCAGTATTTT.

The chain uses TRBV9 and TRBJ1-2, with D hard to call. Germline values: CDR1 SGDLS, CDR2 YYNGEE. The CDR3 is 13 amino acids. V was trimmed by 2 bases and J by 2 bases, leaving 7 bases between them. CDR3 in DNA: TGTGCCAGCAGCGTGGAGGGAAACTATGGCTACACCTTC. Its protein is CASSVEGNYGYTF.

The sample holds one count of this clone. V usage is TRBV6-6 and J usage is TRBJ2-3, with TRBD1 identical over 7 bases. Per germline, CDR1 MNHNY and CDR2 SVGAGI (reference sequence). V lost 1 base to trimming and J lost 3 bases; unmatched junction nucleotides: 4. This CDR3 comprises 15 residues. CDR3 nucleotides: TGTGCCAGCAGTTACTACGGGACAGCAACAGATACGCAGTATTTT. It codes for CASSYYGTATDTQYF.

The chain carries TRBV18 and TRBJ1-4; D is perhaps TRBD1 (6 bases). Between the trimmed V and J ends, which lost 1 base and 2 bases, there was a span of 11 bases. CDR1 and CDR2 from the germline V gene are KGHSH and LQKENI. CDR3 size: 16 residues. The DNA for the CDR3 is TGTGCCAGCTCACCACAAACAGGGAAGACTAATGAAAAACTGTTTTTT. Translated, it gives CASSPQTGKTNEKLFF.

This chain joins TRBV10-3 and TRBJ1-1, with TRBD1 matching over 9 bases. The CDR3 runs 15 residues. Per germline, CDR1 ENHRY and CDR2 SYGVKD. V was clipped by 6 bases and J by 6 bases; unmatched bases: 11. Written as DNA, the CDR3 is TGTGCCATCAGAACAACCGGGACAGGGATCTCTGAAGCTTTCTTT. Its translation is CAIRTTGTGISEAFF.

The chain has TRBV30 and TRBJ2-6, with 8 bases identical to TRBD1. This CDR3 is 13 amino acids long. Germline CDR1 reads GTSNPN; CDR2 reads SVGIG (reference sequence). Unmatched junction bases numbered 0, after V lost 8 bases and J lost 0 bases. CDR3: CAGTGSGANVLTF. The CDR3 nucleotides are TGTGCCGGGACAGGCTCTGGGGCCAACGTCCTGACTTTC.

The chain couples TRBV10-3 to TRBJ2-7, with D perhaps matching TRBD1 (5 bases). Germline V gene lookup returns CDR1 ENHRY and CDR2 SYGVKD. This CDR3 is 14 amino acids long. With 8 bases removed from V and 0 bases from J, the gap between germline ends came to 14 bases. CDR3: CAIGLSGRSYEQYF. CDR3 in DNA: TGTGCCATCGGGTTGTCAGGGCGCTCCTACGAGCAGTACTTC.